The 10 T cell receptor beta chains given below trace back to one sample, sequenced in a study of T cell repertoires in cytomegalovirus infection. TCRdb re-called the reads through MiXCR, storing one row per CDR3 protein. The sample holds 740,000 or so distinct CDR3 sequences, less than 40% seen once. Sequenced material: PBMCs. The origin of the receptors is a human donor in good health (CMV status not recorded). Some clones in this sample may be carry-over from other donors' samples.

J is TRBJ2-1 and V is TRBV6-2 or TRBV6-3, with D possibly TRBD1 on 6 matching bases. CDR1 and CDR2 (germline): MNHEY, SVGEGT. This CDR3 has 16 amino acids. Trimming took 8 bases from V and 3 from J, leaving 20 bases between them. The CDR3 nucleotides are TGTGCCAGCGTGTGGGGCCCTTCAGGGGTCTACAATGAGCAGTTCTTC. Protein product: CASVWGPSGVYNEQFF.

V is TRBV6-8 and J is TRBJ2-1, with D perhaps TRBD2 (6 bases). Germline CDR1 MNHGY, CDR2 SAAAGT. The CDR3 length is 17 residues. The ends were cut back, 7 bases at V and 6 bases at J, with 25 bases in the middle. The CDR3 bases are TGTGCCAGCAAAGGGAGGAAAGGGACCGCATCCGGCAATGAGCAGTTCTTC. It translates to CASKGRKGTASGNEQFF.

This chain uses TRBV7-4 with TRBJ1-5; TRBD1 might be the D (5 bases). The V end was cut by 6 bases, the J end by 7 bases, with 16 bases between. This CDR3 contains 14 residues. In germline, CDR1 is SGHVT, CDR2 SQSDAQ. For the CDR3, the DNA is TGTGCCAGCAGTTCCCGGAGGGACGGGCAGCCCCAGCATTTT. Translating it yields CASSSRRDGQPQHF. Filled out from reference TRBV7-4 and TRBJ1-5, the complete variable domain reads GAGVSQSPRYKVAKRGRDVALRCDSISGHVTLYWYRQTLGQGSEVLTYSQSDAQRDKSGRPSGRFSAERPERSVSTLKIQRTEQGDSAVYLCASSSRRDGQPQHFGDGTRLSIL.

This rearrangement joins TRBV5-6 to TRBJ2-5, with 16 bases matching TRBD2. This CDR3 comprises 21 residues. With 4 bases clipped from V and 5 bases from J, the junction kept 20 bases outside the gene matches. Germline V gene lookup returns CDR1 SGHDT and CDR2 YYEEEE. This CDR3 reads CASSPHLLTGTSGRARETQYF. The CDR3 nucleotides read TGTGCCAGCAGCCCGCACCTCCTAACCGGGACTAGCGGGAGGGCCAGGGAGACCCAGTACTTC.

The table lists this clonotype with a few counts. V usage is TRBV6-1 and J usage is TRBJ2-1, with D unclear. The germline CDR1 and CDR2 sequences are MNHNS and SASEGT. Trimming shortened V by 5 bases and J by 7 bases, and 15 bases separated the two germline ends. The CDR3 loop spans 14 amino acids. In nucleotides, the CDR3 is TGTGCCAGCAGTCGATGGCACAGCCGGAATGAGCAGTTCTTC. Encoded protein: CASSRWHSRNEQFF.

This chain links TRBV15 with TRBJ2-1; TRBD2 aligns across 8 bases. J gave up 7 bases and V 3 bases, and 8 bases lay outside the gene matches. There are 15 residues in the CDR3. Looked up from germline, CDR1 is LNHNV and CDR2 is YYDKDF (reference sequence). DNA for the CDR3: TGTGCCACCAGCAGGCCCGGGAGGGCTTCGAATGAGCAGTTCTTC. As protein: CATSRPGRASNEQFF.

This clonotype was counted only a few times. The chain links TRBV11-1 to TRBJ1-2; D is unclear. The germline CDR1 and CDR2 sequences are SGHAT and FQDESV (reference sequence). V was pared by 1 base and J by 3 bases, with 18 bases between. This CDR3 spans 17 amino acids. This chain's CDR3 is CASSLDYFTAADYGYTF. The CDR3 DNA reads TGTGCCAGCAGCTTAGATTACTTCACCGCGGCGGACTATGGCTACACCTTC.

The chain uses TRBV12-3 or TRBV12-4 and TRBJ1-2; TRBD1 might be the D (5 bases). The V end lost 3 bases, the J end lost 2 bases, and 13 bases lay between the germline ends. The CDR3 totals 15 residues. CDR3 sequence: CASSFTGRSNYGYTF. The CDR3 DNA sequence: TGTGCCAGCAGTTTCACAGGAAGAAGCAACTATGGCTACACCTTC.

This chain connects TRBV28 to TRBJ2-3, with D maybe TRBD2 (6 bases). V shed 2 bases and J shed 5 bases, with 11 bases lying between them. This CDR3 is built from 14 residues. From germline, CDR1 is MDHEN and CDR2 SYDVKM. This CDR3 is CASSLARGGDTQYF. Here the CDR3 DNA reads TGTGCCAGCAGTTTAGCAAGGGGAGGAGATACGCAGTATTTT.

This rearrangement joins TRBV7-6 to TRBJ2-3; perhaps D is TRBD1 or TRBD2 (6 bases each). This CDR3 comprises 16 residues. The V end was cut by 2 bases, the J end by 0 bases, with 12 bases between. Germline-derived CDR1 and CDR2 are SGHVS and FNYEAQ. CDR3 amino acids: CASSLTGAPSTDTQYF. In DNA form, the CDR3 reads TGTGCCAGCAGCTTAACGGGGGCCCCTAGCACAGATACGCAGTATTTT.